These 29 T cell receptor beta chains were sequenced from one sample in a study of monozygotic twins with inflammatory bowel disease (dated by TCRdb to about 2019). The library was prepared using 5' RACE. Sequencing was carried out with an Illumina HiSeq 2500. Each entry corresponds to one CDR3 protein sequence from reads that TCRdb reprocessed, and DNA is not given. The sample table gives over 350,000 distinct CDR3 sequences. The top ten clonotypes cover approximately 2.8% of the sample. The sequencing input was blood. The origin of the receptors is a human donor with ulcerative colitis or Crohn's disease, or a healthy co-twin of an affected twin (not recorded which).

This chain links TRBV7-8 with TRBJ1-2; TCRdb's D call, TRBD1, is unchecked because there is no DNA. The CDR3 totals 14 residues. Germline V gives CDR1 SGHVS, CDR2 FQNEAQ. The CDR3 region is CASSSPGSSYGYTF.

The chain joins TRBV11-1 to TRBJ2-7. The V gene's germline CDR1 is SGHAT and CDR2 FQDESV (reference sequence). The CDR3 contains 16 residues. CDR3 protein: CASSFRTAPSSYEQYF.

V is TRBV5-1 and J is TRBJ1-5; TCRdb names TRBD1, which stays unverified in the absence of DNA. The CDR3 length is 14 residues. Germline values: CDR1 SGHRS, CDR2 YFSETQ. The CDR3: CASSLGGEVQPQHF.

The chain is built from TRBV18 and TRBJ1-6; TCRdb selects TRBD1, and the lack of DNA leaves this call unchecked. Per the germline V gene, CDR1 is KGHSH and CDR2 is LQKENI. CDR3 length: 15 amino acids. This chain's CDR3 is CASSPLDILNSPLHF. Full variable domain (missing parts from reference TRBV18 and TRBJ1-6): NAGVMQNPRHLVRRRGQEARLRCSPMKGHSHVYWYRQLPEEGLKFMVYLQKENIIDESGMPKERFSAEFPKEGPSILRIQQVVRGDSAAYFCASSPLDILNSPLHFGNGTRLTVT.

The genes are TRBV11-1 and TRBJ2-1; TCRdb outputs TRBD2, but without DNA this stays unchecked. The length of the CDR3 is 15 residues. The germline V gene has CDR1 SGHAT and CDR2 FQDESV (reference sequence). The CDR3 reads CASSLGRAYYNEQFF. The full variable domain, in which reference TRBV11-1 and TRBJ2-1 provide the parts outside the CDR3, is EAEVAQSPRYKITEKSQAVAFWCDPISGHATLYWYRQILGQGPELLVQFQDESVVDDSQLPKDRFSAERLKGVDSTLKIQPAELGDSAMYLCASSLGRAYYNEQFFGPGTRLTVL.

The rearrangement uses TRBV5-1 and TRBJ1-6; the D call from TCRdb, TRBD1, cannot be confirmed without DNA. CDR1 is SGHRS, CDR2 YFSETQ, per germline. CDR3 size: 15 residues. CDR3 amino acids: CASSSGQGLDSPLHF.

This chain uses TRBV18 with TRBJ1-1; absent DNA, TCRdb's TRBD1 call cannot be checked. Germline CDR1 is KGHSH and CDR2 is LQKENI. This CDR3 comprises 16 residues. The CDR3 protein is CASSPRQGRQNTEAFF.

The J gene is TRBJ2-1, the V gene TRBV4-1; TCRdb picks TRBD1, but there is no DNA to check that call. This CDR3 has 17 residues. Germline V CDR1 and CDR2: MGHRA, YSYEKL. The CDR3 loop reads CASSPTGVGQVSNEQFF.

The chain employs TRBV20-1 and TRBJ2-2; without DNA, the TCRdb call of TRBD1 cannot be checked. CDR3 length: 14 amino acids. The germline CDR1 and CDR2 sequences are DFQATT and SNEGSKA (reference sequence). The CDR3 loop is CSAAPRGQTGELFF.

The V call is TRBV7-2, the J call TRBJ2-5; TCRdb reports TRBD1, a call that lacks DNA to check it against. Germline V gene lookup returns CDR1 SGHTA and CDR2 FQGNSA. This CDR3 is built from 16 residues. The CDR3 here is CASSFGPVGSQETQYF.

The chain uses TRBV29-1 and TRBJ2-1; the D gene TCRdb calls, TRBD2, cannot be checked with no DNA. This CDR3 spans 14 amino acids. Germline V gene lookup returns CDR1 SQVTM and CDR2 ANQGSEA. The CDR3 sequence: CSVESTGSPHEQFF.

The chain is built from TRBV7-9 and TRBJ1-5. The CDR3 loop spans 16 amino acids. Germline lookup yields CDR1 SEHNR and CDR2 FQNEAQ (reference sequence). The CDR3 here is CASSSPATISRGPQHF.

The rearrangement uses TRBV29-1 and TRBJ2-1; without DNA, the TCRdb call of TRBD2 cannot be checked. This CDR3 region has 14 residues. CDR1 is SQVTM and CDR2 is ANQGSEA in the germline V gene. The CDR3 sequence is CSDLGLAGNNEQFF.

This chain uses TRBV5-1 with TRBJ2-1; TCRdb gives TRBD2 as the D gene, but with no DNA this cannot be confirmed. CDR3 length: 15 amino acids. CDR1 is SGHRS, CDR2 YFSETQ, per germline. The CDR3 loop is CASSLDIGETNEQFF.

The chain has TRBV10-3 and TRBJ2-3; the D call of TRBD2 rests on TCRdb alone, since no DNA is present to check it. The CDR3 consists of 16 residues. CDR1 ENHRY and CDR2 SYGVKD come from the germline V gene. The CDR3 region is CAISERTSGGTDTQYF.

The rearrangement joins TRBV6-1 to TRBJ2-5; the TRBD2 assignment by TCRdb is unverifiable without DNA. The CDR3 has 14 amino acids. The V gene's germline CDR1 is MNHNS and CDR2 SASEGT. The CDR3 reads CASSERSRGETQYF.

The chain couples TRBV4-3 to TRBJ1-4. Germline CDR1 LGHNA, CDR2 YSLEER. CDR3 length: 16 amino acids. The CDR3 reads CASSQWATGRGEKLFF.

This rearrangement joins TRBV7-2 to TRBJ1-1. The CDR3 is 13 residues long. Germline values: CDR1 SGHTA, CDR2 FQGNSA. CDR3 residues: CASSLEKYTEAFF.

V usage is TRBV19 and J usage is TRBJ2-1; TCRdb's D call, TRBD1, is unchecked because there is no DNA. The CDR3 extends over 15 amino acids. The germline V gene encodes CDR1 LNHDA and CDR2 SQIVND (reference sequence). The CDR3 spells CASRRDRGGNNEQFF.

CDR3 in amino acids: CASSQSLTMTEAFF. This chain links TRBV4-2 with TRBJ1-1. The CDR3 runs 14 residues. Germline V lookup: CDR1 LGHNA, CDR2 YNFKEQ.

V usage is TRBV3-1 and J usage is TRBJ2-5; no DNA is available, so the TRBD2 call from TCRdb remains unchecked. There are 15 residues in the CDR3. Germline CDR1 LGHDT, CDR2 YNNKEL (reference sequence). The CDR3 loop is CASSQYIHAGETQYF.

The J gene is TRBJ2-1, the V gene TRBV14; TCRdb gives TRBD1 as the D gene, but with no DNA this cannot be confirmed. CDR1 is SGHDN, CDR2 FVKESK, per germline. The CDR3 runs 18 residues. CDR3 sequence: CASSQVHGGGRTYNEQFF.

The chain carries TRBV7-2 and TRBJ2-5; TCRdb indicates TRBD1, and absent DNA this call remains unverified. This CDR3 has 15 residues. Germline values: CDR1 SGHTA, CDR2 FQGNSA. The CDR3 reads CASSSSGQRKETQYF. The whole variable domain, filled in from reference TRBV7-2 and TRBJ2-5, reads GAGVSQSPSNKVTEKGKDVELRCDPISGHTALYWYRQSLGQGLEFLIYFQGNSAPDKSGLPSDRFSAERTGGSVSTLTIQRTQQEDSAVYLCASSSSGQRKETQYFGPGTRLLVL.

The rearrangement links TRBV5-1 to TRBJ1-6; the D call from TCRdb, TRBD1, cannot be confirmed without DNA. The CDR3 sequence is 14 residues long. From germline, CDR1 is SGHRS and CDR2 YFSETQ. CDR3 in amino acids: CASTSGRSNSPLHF. The complete variable domain, with remaining parts taken from reference TRBV5-1 and TRBJ1-6, reads KAGVTQTPRYLIKTRGQQVTLSCSPISGHRSVSWYQQTPGQGLQFLFEYFSETQRNKGNFPGRFSGRQFSNSRSEMNVSTLELGDSALYLCASTSGRSNSPLHFGNGTRLTVT.

The chain recombines TRBV19 with TRBJ2-4. The CDR3 length is 14 residues. From germline, CDR1 is LNHDA and CDR2 SQIVND (reference sequence). CDR3 region: CASSSDRAKNIQYF.

The rearrangement uses TRBV6-5 and TRBJ2-1; the TCRdb call, TRBD2, lacks DNA for checking. There are 11 residues in the CDR3. CDR1 and CDR2 (germline): MNHEY, SVGAGI. The CDR3 sequence: CASRRAGEQFF.

This rearrangement joins TRBV19 to TRBJ2-1; TCRdb reports TRBD1, a call that lacks DNA to check it against. CDR3 length: 13 amino acids. Germline V gene sequence: CDR1 LNHDA, CDR2 SQIVND (reference sequence). CDR3 residues: CASQGQRYNEQFF.

The chain is built from TRBV6-6 and TRBJ2-7. Germline values: CDR1 MNHNY, CDR2 SVGAGI (reference sequence). The CDR3 sequence is 13 residues long. CDR3 in amino acids: CASVLGTIYEQYF.

The genes are TRBV4-3 and TRBJ2-4. Germline CDR1 reads LGHNA; CDR2 reads YSLEER. There are 14 residues in the CDR3. CDR3 amino acids: CASSQDLKLNIQYF.